This TCR beta chain comes out of a study of shared clonotypes between healthy human individuals. Study-level background: CD8 memory received one plate per donor, CD8 naive two, CD4 memory three and CD4 naive three.

Into CD45RA+ naive and CD45RA-negative memory subsets, the CD4+ cells were split. Produced via immunoSEQ multiplex PCR; TCRdb's table is partial and in-frame only. The sample records 1.5 million to 1.9 million clones, under 99% being singletons. Points on this clone: What it binds is not known.

The study, taken as a whole, reports: All-four-donor shared clonotypes had higher generation probabilities than non-shared clonotypes did. Of the naive CD4 clonotypes, around 4.7% were shared across several donors.

V lost 7 bases to trimming and J lost 1 base, with 14 bases between them. Per germline, CDR1 LNHDA and CDR2 SQIVND (reference sequence). The CDR3 extends over 14 amino acids. This receptor was obtained from a young man in good health. The chain is built from TRBV19 and TRBJ2-7; D is perhaps TRBD1 or TRBD2 (5 bases each). The sequenced sample consisted of naive CD4+ T cells sorted from blood. Subset: CD45RA+ positively selected. The CDR3, as DNA: TGTGCCAGTACACCGGGACCGGTTTCCTACGAGCAGTACTTC. Protein sequence: CASTPGPVSYEQYF.